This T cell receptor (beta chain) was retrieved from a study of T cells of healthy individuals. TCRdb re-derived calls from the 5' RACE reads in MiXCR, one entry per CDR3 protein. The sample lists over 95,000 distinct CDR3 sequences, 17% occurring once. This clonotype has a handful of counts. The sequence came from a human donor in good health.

The CDR3 loop is CATSRDSWTGDTQYF. CDR3 coding DNA: TGTGCCACCAGCAGAGACTCCTGGACAGGGGATACGCAGTATTTT. This sequence joins TRBV15 and TRBJ2-3; 8 nucleotides align to TRBD1. J gave up 6 bases and V 0 bases, and 5 bases lay outside the gene matches. Germline V gene data show CDR1 as LNHNV and CDR2 as YYDKDF (reference sequence). This CDR3 contains 15 residues.